The clone carrying this T cell receptor (beta chain) was detected a few times. Germline trimming cut 6 bases from V and 3 bases from J; bases unmatched to any gene: 7. Germline V gene sequence: CDR1 SGHTA, CDR2 FQGNSA. This CDR3 has 16 residues. Next came a second PCR, run for 7 to 11 cycles, which used a sample-barcoded 5' primer along with a J-beta primer mix. TCRdb recomputed calls from the 5' RACE reads with MiXCR, one row per CDR3 protein. Of 1.5 million to 2 million distinct CDR3 sequences listed, roughly 28% are singletons. These data originate in a study of blood T cells in healthy people across ages. The amount of total RNA extracted per sample was at least 6 micrograms.

The sequence came from a woman in her thirties in good health. Sequenced: blood. The chain links TRBV7-2 to TRBJ2-6; 8 nucleotides line up with TRBD1. The CDR3 DNA is TGTGCCAGCAGTTTACAGGGGGGTATTGGGGCCAACGTCCTGACTTTC. Translation: CASSLQGGIGANVLTF.